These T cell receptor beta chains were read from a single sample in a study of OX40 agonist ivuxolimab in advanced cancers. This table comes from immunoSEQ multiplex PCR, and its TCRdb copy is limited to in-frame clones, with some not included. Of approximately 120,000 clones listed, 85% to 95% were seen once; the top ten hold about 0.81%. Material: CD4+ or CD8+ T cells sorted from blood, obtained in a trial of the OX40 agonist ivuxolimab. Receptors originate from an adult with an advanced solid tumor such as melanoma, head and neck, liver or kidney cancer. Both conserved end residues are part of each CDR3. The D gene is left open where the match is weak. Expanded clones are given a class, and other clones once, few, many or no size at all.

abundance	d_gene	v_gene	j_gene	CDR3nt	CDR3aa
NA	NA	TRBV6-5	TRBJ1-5	TGTGCCAGCAGTTACTCGAATGGATACAATCAGCCCCAGCATTTT	CASSYSNGYNQPQHF
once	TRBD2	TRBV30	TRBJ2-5	TGTGCCTGGAGTAAAGGGACTAGCGGCCAAGAGACCCAGTACTTC	CAWSKGTSGQETQYF
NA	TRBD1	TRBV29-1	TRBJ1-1	TGCAGCGTTGAGGGACAGTTGAACACTGAAGCTTTCTTT	CSVEGQLNTEAFF
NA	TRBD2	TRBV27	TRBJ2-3	TGTGCCAGCAGTTTATACCTAGCGGGAGGAGGAGATACGCAGTATTTT	CASSLYLAGGGDTQYF
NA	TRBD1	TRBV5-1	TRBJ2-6	TGCGCCAGCAGCATTCTGGGACAGAACTCTGGGGCCAACGTCCTGACTTTC	CASSILGQNSGANVLTF
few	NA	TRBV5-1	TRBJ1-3	TGCGCCAGCAGCTTGGCCTCAGGGGCTTATGGAAACACCATATATTTT	CASSLASGAYGNTIYF
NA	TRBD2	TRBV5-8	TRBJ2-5	TGTGCCAGCAGCTTACTAGCGGGAGGGAGAGAGACCCAGTACTTC	CASSLLAGGRETQYF
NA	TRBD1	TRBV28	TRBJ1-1	TGTGCCAGCAGCCGGGCGGACAGGGAAGCTTTCTTT	CASSRADREAFF
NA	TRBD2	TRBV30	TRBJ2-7	TGTGCCTGGAGCGAAAGCGACCTAGCGGGAGGTTACGAGCAGTACTTC	CAWSESDLAGGYEQYF
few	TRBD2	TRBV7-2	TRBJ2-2	TGTGCCAGCAGCTTTCAAGTAGCGGGAGCCCCCGGGGAGCTGTTTTTT	CASSFQVAGAPGELFF
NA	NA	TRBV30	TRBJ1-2	TGTGCCTGGAGTGTACGGGGGTCGGACTATGGCTACACCTTC	CAWSVRGSDYGYTF
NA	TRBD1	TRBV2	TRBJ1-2	TGTGCCAGCAGTGTTATAGGGGGCTTTGGCTACACCTTC	CASSVIGGFGYTF
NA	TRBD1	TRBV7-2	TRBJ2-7	TGTGCCAGCAGCCGGGACAGGGCTTCCTACGAGCAGTACTTC	CASSRDRASYEQYF
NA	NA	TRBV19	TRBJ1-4	TGTGCCAGTAGTACCTCGGGGGTGCTGAATGAAAAACTGTTTTTT	CASSTSGVLNEKLFF
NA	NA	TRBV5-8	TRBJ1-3	TGTGCCAGCAGCTTGGTTAACGCTGGAAACACCATATATTTT	CASSLVNAGNTIYF
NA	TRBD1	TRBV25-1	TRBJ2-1	TGTGCCAGCAGTGCGACGACAGGGGTTTCCTTCAATGAGCAGTTCTTC	CASSATTGVSFNEQFF
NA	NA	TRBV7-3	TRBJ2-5	TGTGCCAGCAGCTTAGAAGTACAGGGCGGGAAAGAGACCCAGTACTTC	CASSLEVQGGKETQYF
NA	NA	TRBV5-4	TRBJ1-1	TGTGCCAGCAGCCCTAAAACGGACAGTTTTTGGCACACTGAAGCTTTCTTT	CASSPKTDSFWHTEAFF
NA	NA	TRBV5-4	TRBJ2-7	TGTGCCAGCAGCTTGGCCAGGGGACCCTACGAGCAGTACTTC	CASSLARGPYEQYF
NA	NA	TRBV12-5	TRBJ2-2	TGTGCTAGTGGTCGAGAAGGGGAGCTGTTTTTT	CASGREGELFF
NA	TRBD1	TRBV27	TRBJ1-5	TGTGCCAGCAGTTTATCTCCGCCCGGGACAGCCGATAGCAATCAGCCCCAGCATTTT	CASSLSPPGTADSNQPQHF
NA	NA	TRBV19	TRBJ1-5	TGTGCCACCACATCCTGGGCGGCTGACAATCAGCCCCAGCATTTT	CATTSWAADNQPQHF
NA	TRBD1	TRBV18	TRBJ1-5	TGTGCCAGCTCACCCAGACAGGGACCTCAGCCCCAGCATTTT	CASSPRQGPQPQHF
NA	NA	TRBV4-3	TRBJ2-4	TGCGCCAGCAGCCAAGACTCGTCGGGGCTGGCCAAAAACATTCAGTACTTC	CASSQDSSGLAKNIQYF
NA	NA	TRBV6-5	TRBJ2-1	TGTGCCAGCAGTTACTCAGGCTACCCACCGGGGGATGAGCAGTTCTTC	CASSYSGYPPGDEQFF
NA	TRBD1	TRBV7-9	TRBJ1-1	TGTGCCAGCAGCCCACAGGGGGCGAACACTGAAGCTTTCTTT	CASSPQGANTEAFF
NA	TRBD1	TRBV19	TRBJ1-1	TGTGCCAGTAGTATCCGCACAGGGGGCGCGCAGTACACTGAAGCTTTCTTT	CASSIRTGGAQYTEAFF
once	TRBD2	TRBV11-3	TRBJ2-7	TGTGCCAGCAGCTTAGGGGGCGGGGAGGGCCTCCACGAGCAGTACTTC	CASSLGGGEGLHEQYF
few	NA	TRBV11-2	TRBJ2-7	TGTGCCAGCAGCCCCCCCGGAATGGGCTCCTACGAGCAGTACTTC	CASSPPGMGSYEQYF
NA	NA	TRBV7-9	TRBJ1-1	TGTGCCAGCAGCCTAAGGGGTACGAACACTGAAGCTTTCTTT	CASSLRGTNTEAFF
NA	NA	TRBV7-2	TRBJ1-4	TGTGCCAGCAGCTTAGGGGTCACTAATGAAAAACTGTTTTTT	CASSLGVTNEKLFF
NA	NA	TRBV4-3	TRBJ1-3	TGCGCCAGCAGCCAAGATCTTGGGGCCGGAAACACCATATATTTT	CASSQDLGAGNTIYF
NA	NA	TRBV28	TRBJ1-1	TGTGCCAGCAGCCCACTTGGGGGGTTAGCTTTCTTT	CASSPLGGLAFF
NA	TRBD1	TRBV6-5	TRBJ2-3	TGTGCCAGTTCGGGACAGGGCACAGATACGCAGTATTTT	CASSGQGTDTQYF
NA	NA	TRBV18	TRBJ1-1	TGTGCCAGCTCACCAGGACAAGGGAACCATGGAGGCACTGAAGCTTTCTTT	CASSPGQGNHGGTEAFF
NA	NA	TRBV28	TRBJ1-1	TGTGCCAGCACCTCGAGGTGGTCGCTCTACACTGAAGCTTTCTTT	CASTSRWSLYTEAFF
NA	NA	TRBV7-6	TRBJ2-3	TGTGCCAGCAGCTTAGCAGGGACAAGCACAGATACGCAGTATTTT	CASSLAGTSTDTQYF
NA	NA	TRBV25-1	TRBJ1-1	TGTGCCAACCAGGGGTCACGCACTGAAGCTTTCTTT	CANQGSRTEAFF
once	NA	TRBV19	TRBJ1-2	TGTGCCAGTAGTATAGAGTCTTCAGGGAACTATGGCTACACCTTC	CASSIESSGNYGYTF
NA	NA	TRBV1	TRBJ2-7	TGCACCAGCAGCCAAGCTACGGGGGGACTAGCGAGCTCCTACGAGCAGTACTTC	CTSSQATGGLASSYEQYF
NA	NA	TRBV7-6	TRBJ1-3	TGTGCCAGCAGCTTAGTTGGGCAGGCTGGAAACACCATATATTTT	CASSLVGQAGNTIYF